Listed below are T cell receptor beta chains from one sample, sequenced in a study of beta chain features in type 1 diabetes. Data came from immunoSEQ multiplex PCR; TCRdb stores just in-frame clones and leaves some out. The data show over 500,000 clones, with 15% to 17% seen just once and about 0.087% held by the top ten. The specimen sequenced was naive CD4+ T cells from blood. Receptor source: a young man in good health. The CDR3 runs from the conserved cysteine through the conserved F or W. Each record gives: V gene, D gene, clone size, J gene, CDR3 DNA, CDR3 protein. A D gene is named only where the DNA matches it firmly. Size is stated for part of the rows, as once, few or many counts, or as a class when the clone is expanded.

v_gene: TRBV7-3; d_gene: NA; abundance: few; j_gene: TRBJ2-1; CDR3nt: TGTGCCAGCAGCTTCCAACCCCCTCGGACAGACAATGAGCAGTTCTTC; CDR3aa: CASSFQPPRTDNEQFF
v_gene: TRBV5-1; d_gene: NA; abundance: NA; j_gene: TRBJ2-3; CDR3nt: TGCGCCAGCAGCTTAAACGGGGATACGCAGTATTTT; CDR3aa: CASSLNGDTQYF
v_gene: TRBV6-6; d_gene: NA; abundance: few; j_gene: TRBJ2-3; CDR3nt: TGTGCCAGCAGTTACTCGCGAGCCTCTAGCACAGATACGCAGTATTTT; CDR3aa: CASSYSRASSTDTQYF
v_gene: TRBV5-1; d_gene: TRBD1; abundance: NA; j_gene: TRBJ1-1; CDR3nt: TGCGCCAGCAGCTTGACGGGACAGGCTACGAACACTGAAGCTTTCTTT; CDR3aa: CASSLTGQATNTEAFF
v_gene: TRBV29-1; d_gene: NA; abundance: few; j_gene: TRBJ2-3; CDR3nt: TGCAGCGTTGGCAGGACAGATACGCAGTATTTT; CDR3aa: CSVGRTDTQYF
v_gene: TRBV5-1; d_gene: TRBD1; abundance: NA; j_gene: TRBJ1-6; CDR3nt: TGCGCCAGCAGCTTGGAGGGGGCGGATAATTCACCCCTCCACTTT; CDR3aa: CASSLEGADNSPLHF
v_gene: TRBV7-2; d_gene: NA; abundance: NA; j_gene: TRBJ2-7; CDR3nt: TGTGCCAGCAGCACTAGCTGGGGAAACGAGCAGTACTTC; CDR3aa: CASSTSWGNEQYF
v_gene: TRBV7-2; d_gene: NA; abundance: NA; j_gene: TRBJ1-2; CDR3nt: TGTGCCAGCAGCTTAGGCAAGAGTAACTATGGCTACACCTTC; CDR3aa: CASSLGKSNYGYTF
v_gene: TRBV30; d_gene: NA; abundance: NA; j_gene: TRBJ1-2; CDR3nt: TGTGCCTGGAGTGTACGGCCCCCCCGTGGCTACACCTTC; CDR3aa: CAWSVRPPRGYTF
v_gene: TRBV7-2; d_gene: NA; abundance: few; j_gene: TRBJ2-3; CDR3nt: TGTGCCAGCGGCATGTCAGATACGCAGTATTTT; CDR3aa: CASGMSDTQYF
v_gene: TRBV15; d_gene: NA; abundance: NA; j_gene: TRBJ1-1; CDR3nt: TGTGCCACCAGCAGAGATCCGGCAGCCTTTGAAGCTTTCTTT; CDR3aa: CATSRDPAAFEAFF
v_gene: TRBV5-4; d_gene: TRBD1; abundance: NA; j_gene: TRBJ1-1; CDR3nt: TGTGCCAGCAGCAATGGGGGACAGGGAAACACTGAAGCTTTCTTT; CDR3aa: CASSNGGQGNTEAFF
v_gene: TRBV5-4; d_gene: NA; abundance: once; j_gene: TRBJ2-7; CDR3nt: TGTGCCAGCAGCTTGGAAGTGGCTAGCGCCTACGAGCAGTACTTC; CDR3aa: CASSLEVASAYEQYF
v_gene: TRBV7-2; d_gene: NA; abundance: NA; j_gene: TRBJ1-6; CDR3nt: TGTGCCAGCAGCCCGTTACGGGCCCTTCCGCCAATACGAGATTCACCCCTCCACTTT; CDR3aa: CASSPLRALPPIRDSPLHF
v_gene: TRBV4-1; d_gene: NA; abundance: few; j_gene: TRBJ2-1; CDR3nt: TGCGCCAGCAGCCAAGCCGGGACCGCTTACAATGAGCAGTTCTTC; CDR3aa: CASSQAGTAYNEQFF
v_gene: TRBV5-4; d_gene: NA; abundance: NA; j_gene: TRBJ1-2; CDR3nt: TGTGCCAGCAGTCCTTTAGGCAGCCTGATTAACTATGGCTACACCTTC; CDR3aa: CASSPLGSLINYGYTF
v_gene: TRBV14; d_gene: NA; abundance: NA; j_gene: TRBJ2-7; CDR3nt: TGTGCCAGCAGCCAAGAGTTCGTCCCTTTTTACGAGCAGTACTTC; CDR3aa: CASSQEFVPFYEQYF
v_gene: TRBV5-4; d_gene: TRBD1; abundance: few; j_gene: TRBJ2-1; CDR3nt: TGTGCCAGCAGCTTGAGCAAGTCCGGGACAGGTAACAATGAGCAGTTCTTC; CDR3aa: CASSLSKSGTGNNEQFF
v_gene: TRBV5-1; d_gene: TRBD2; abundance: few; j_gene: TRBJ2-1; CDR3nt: TGCGCCAGCAGCTGGGGCGCTAGCGGCAATGAGCAGTTCTTC; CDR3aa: CASSWGASGNEQFF
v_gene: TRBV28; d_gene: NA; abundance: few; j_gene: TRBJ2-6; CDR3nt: TGTGCCAGCAAAGGGGGGGCCGCTGGGGCCAACGTCCTGACTTTC; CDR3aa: CASKGGAAGANVLTF
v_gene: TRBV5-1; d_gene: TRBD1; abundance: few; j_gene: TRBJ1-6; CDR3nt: TGCGCCAGCAGCTCATTGGGACAGGGGGGTAATTCACCCCTCCACTTT; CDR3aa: CASSSLGQGGNSPLHF
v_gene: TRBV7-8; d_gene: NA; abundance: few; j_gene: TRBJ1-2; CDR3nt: TGTGCCAGCAGCACGAGGCTGACGGTCAGGAGGGATGGCTACACCTTC; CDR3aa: CASSTRLTVRRDGYTF
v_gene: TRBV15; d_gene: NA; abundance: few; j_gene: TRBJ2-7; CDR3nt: TGTGCCACCAGCAGAGTTCCGCCTTGGGAATACGAGCAGTACTTC; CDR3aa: CATSRVPPWEYEQYF
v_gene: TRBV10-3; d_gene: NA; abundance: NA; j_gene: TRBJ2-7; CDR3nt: TGTGCCATCAGTGAGCAGGACACCTACGAGCAGTACTTC; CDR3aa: CAISEQDTYEQYF
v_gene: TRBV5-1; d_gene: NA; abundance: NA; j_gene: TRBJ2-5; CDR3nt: TGCGCCAGCACATCGAAAGAGACCCAGTACTTC; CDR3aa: CASTSKETQYF
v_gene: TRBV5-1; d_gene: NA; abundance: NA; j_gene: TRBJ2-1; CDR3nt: TGCGCCAGCAGCCCCGAAGGGAGCTCCTACAATGAGCAGTTCTTC; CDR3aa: CASSPEGSSYNEQFF
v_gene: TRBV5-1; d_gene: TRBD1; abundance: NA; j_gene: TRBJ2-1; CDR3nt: TGCGCCAGCAGCCAGGACAGGGAGCAGTTCTTC; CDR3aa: CASSQDREQFF
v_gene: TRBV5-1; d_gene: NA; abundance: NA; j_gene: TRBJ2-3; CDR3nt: TGCGCCAGCAGCTTGGAACCGGGCTTGCAGTATTTT; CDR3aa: CASSLEPGLQYF
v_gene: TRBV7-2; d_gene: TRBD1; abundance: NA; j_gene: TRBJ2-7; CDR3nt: TGTGCCAGCAGCTTAGGACAGGGCTCGTTGAACGAGCAGTACTTC; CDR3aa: CASSLGQGSLNEQYF
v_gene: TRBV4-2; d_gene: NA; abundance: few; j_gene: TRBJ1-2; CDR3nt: TGTGCCAGCAGCCAAGATCTACTGGACGGGGGCAAGCGCGGCTACACCTTC; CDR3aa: CASSQDLLDGGKRGYTF
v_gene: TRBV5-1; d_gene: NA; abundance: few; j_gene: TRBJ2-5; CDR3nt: TGCGCCAGCAGCTTTTCCGGGGAGACCCAGTACTTC; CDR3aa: CASSFSGETQYF
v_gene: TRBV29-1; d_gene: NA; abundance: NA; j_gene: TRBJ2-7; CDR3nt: TGCAGCGTTGGGTTTGATCGGCCCTACGAGCAGTACTTC; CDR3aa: CSVGFDRPYEQYF
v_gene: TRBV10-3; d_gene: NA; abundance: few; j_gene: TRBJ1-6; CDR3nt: TGTGCCATCAGTCGGGGGGTCAACAATAATTCACCCCTCCACTTT; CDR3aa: CAISRGVNNNSPLHF
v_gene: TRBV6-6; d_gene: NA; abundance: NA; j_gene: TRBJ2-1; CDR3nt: TGTGCCAGCAGTTACGTCGCGGGTGAGCAGTTCTTC; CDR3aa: CASSYVAGEQFF
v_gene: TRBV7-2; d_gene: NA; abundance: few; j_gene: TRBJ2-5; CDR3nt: TGTGCCAGCAGCCTGTGGGGGCAAGAGACCCAGTACTTC; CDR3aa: CASSLWGQETQYF
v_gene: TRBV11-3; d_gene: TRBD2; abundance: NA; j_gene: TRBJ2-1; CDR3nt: TGTGCCAGCACCCAAGGCGGGACTAACAATGAGCAGTTCTTC; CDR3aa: CASTQGGTNNEQFF
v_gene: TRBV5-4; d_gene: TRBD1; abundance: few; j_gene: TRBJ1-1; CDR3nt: TGTGCCAGCAGCTTACAGGGGGCTGACACTGAAGCTTTCTTT; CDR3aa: CASSLQGADTEAFF
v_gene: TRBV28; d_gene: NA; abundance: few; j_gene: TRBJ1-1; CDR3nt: TGTGCCAGCAGACTGAACACTGAAGCTTTCTTT; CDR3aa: CASRLNTEAFF
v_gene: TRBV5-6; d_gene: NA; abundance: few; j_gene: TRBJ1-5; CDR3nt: TGTGCCAGCAGCTTAACTCCGGGACCGCCGAGCCCCCAGCATTTT; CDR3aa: CASSLTPGPPSPQHF
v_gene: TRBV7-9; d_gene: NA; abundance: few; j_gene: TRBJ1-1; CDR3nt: TGTGCCAGCAGGTACAGGGACTCCGGCCGAGGCACTGAAGCTTTCTTT; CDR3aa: CASRYRDSGRGTEAFF
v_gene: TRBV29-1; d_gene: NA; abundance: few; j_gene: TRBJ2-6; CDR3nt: TGCAGCGTGACCCGGTTTGTCTCTGGGGCCAACGTCCTGACTTTC; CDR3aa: CSVTRFVSGANVLTF
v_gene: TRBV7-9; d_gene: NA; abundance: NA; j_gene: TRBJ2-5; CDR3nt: TGTGCCAGCAGCTTACTTGGAAGCCGGGACTGGAAGTACTTC; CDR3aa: CASSLLGSRDWKYF
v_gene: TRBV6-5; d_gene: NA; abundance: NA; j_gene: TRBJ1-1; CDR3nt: TGTGCCAGCACGTACGGTAGGAGTAAGATAACTGAAGCTTTCTTT; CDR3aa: CASTYGRSKITEAFF
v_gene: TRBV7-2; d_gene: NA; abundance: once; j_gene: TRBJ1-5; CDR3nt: TGTGCCAGCAGCCCCCGACACGGTAGCAATCAGCCCCAGCATTTT; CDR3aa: CASSPRHGSNQPQHF
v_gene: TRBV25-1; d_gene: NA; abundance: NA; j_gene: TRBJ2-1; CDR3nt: TGTGCCAGCAGCGCCCCAGGGCCCTACAATGAGCAGTTCTTC; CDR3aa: CASSAPGPYNEQFF
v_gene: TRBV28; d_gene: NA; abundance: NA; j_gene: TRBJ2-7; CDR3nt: TGTGCCAGCAGCCCCCCCGCAACCTACGAGCAGTACTTC; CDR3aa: CASSPPATYEQYF
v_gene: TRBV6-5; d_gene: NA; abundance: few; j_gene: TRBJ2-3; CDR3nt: TGTGCCAGCAGCCGCGGACACGTGGGCACAGATACGCAGTATTTT; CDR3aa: CASSRGHVGTDTQYF
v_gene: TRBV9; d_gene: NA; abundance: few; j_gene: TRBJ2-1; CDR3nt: TGTGCCAGCAGCGTAGATCGCGGGACTTACAATGAGCAGTTCTTC; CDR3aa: CASSVDRGTYNEQFF
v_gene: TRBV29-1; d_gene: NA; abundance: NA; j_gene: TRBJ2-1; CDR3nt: TGCAGCGTTGAAAGCGCACGCATCAATGAGCAGTTCTTC; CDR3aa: CSVESARINEQFF
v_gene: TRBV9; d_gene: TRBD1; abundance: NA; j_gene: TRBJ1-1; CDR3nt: TGTGCCAGCAGCACAACAGGGGGTAGGATGAACACTGAAGCTTTCTTT; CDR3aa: CASSTTGGRMNTEAFF
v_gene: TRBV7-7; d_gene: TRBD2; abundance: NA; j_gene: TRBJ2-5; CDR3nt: TGTGCCAGCAGCTCCGGACTAGTCCGCCAAGAGACCCAGTACTTC; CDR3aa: CASSSGLVRQETQYF
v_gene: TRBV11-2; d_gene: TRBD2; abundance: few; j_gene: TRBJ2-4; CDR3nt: TGTGCCAGCGGACTAGCGCGCGGAAACATTCAGTACTTC; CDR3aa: CASGLARGNIQYF
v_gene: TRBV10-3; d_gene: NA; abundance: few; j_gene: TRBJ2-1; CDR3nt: TGTGCCATCAGTGCAATTGGAGGGAGCTCCTACAATGAGCAGTTCTTC; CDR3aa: CAISAIGGSSYNEQFF
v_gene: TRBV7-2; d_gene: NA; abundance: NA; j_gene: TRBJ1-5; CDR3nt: TGTGCCAGCAGCTTACCCCATTGGGGGGATAGCAATCAGCCCCAGCATTTT; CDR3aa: CASSLPHWGDSNQPQHF
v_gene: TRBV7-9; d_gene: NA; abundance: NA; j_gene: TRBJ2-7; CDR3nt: TGTGCCAGCAGCTTAGCCGGACGGACCTACGAGCAGTACTTC; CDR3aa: CASSLAGRTYEQYF
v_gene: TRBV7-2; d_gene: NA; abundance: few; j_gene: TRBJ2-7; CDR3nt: TGTGCCAGCAGCTTTACAGGGAGATACGAGCAGTACTTC; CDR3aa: CASSFTGRYEQYF
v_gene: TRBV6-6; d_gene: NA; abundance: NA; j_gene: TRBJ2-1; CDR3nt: TGTGCCAGCGCCAGACCGCTTTCGAATGAGCAGTTCTTC; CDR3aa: CASARPLSNEQFF
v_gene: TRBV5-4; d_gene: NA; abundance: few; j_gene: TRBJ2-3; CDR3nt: TGTGCCAGCAGCTCTCAAAAGGAAAGCACAGATACGCAGTATTTT; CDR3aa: CASSSQKESTDTQYF
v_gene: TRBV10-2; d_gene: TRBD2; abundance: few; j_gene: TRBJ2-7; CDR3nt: TGCGCCAGCAGTGACGAGGCTAGCGGCCGAGGGGAGCAGTACTTC; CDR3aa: CASSDEASGRGEQYF